This T cell receptor (beta chain) was recorded in a study of CD8+ T cells in alopecia areata. The study team obtained lesional scalp punch biopsies and peripheral blood from alopecia areata patients. V was trimmed by 0 bases and J by 10 bases, leaving 10 bases between them. The CDR3 spans 13 residues. Germline assignment: CDR1 SGDLS and CDR2 YYNGEE. Once RNA had been extracted, it was reverse transcribed into cDNA to act as the sequencing template. Clones were sequenced by immunoSEQ multiplex PCR, and TCRdb holds only the in-frame ones, with some missing. This sample has around 140,000 clones; approximately 48% occur once, and the top ten carry around 20%.

Source: CD8+ T cells sorted from blood, taken at week 0. This sequence originates from a human donor with alopecia areata. V gene TRBV9 combines with J gene TRBJ1-4; D call uncertain. DNA for the CDR3: TGTGCCAGCAGCGTAGGCGGCAGCGGAAAACTGTTTTTT. Its translation is CASSVGGSGKLFF. The whole variable domain, filled in from reference TRBV9 and TRBJ1-4, reads DSGVTQTPKHLITATGQRVTLRCSPRSGDLSVYWYQQSLDQGLQFLIQYYNGEERAKGNILERFSAQQFPDLHSELNLSSLELGDSALYFCASSVGGSGKLFFGSGTQLSVL.